This T cell receptor beta chain was profiled in a study of cytomegalovirus exposure and HLA in healthy donors. Findings and caveats of the study: Later analysis suggested most CMV-associated TCR beta chains were HLA-restricted.

This clone was seen more than once but under ten times. The antigen remains unidentified. V lost 6 bases to trimming and J lost 3 bases, with 15 bases between them. Germline loops: CDR1 MNHNY, CDR2 SVGAGI (reference sequence). This CDR3 has 15 residues. Primers included in the PCR were 60 Vbeta and 13 Jbeta primers. Clones were read by immunoSEQ multiplex PCR, and TCRdb kept only the in-frame ones, dropping some. The sample lists some 200,000 clones, approximately 79% occurring once. The receptor was isolated from a girl aged 2-10 years in good health and CMV-seronegative. The V and J genes are TRBV6-6 and TRBJ1-3; maybe TRBD1 (6 bases). The sequencing sample was made of PBMCs. CDR3 amino acids: CASSLGGGVGNTIYF. The CDR3 DNA is TGTGCCAGCAGCTTAGGGGGGGGCGTTGGAAACACCATATATTTT.